The 14 T cell receptor beta chains reported below all come from one sample, sequenced in a study of shared clonotypes between healthy human individuals. The method was immunoSEQ multiplex PCR; TCRdb's version includes in-frame clones alone and lacks a portion of them. In the table there are 1.4 million to 1.5 million clones, approximately 97% of which are singletons. The sample consisted of naive CD4+ T cells sorted from blood. Subset specified: CD45RA+ positively selected. These receptors were collected from a man in his thirties or forties in good health.

In its sample, this clone was seen once. V gene TRBV5-6 combines with J gene TRBJ2-7, with TRBD1 matching over 8 bases. Germline lookup yields CDR1 SGHDT and CDR2 YYEEEE. V lost 3 bases, J lost 7 bases, and 9 bases stayed unmatched. This CDR3 is built from 14 residues. DNA of the CDR3: TGTGCCAGCAGCTCCGGACAGGGTACGAGGGAGCAGTACTTC. This encodes CASSSGQGTREQYF.

The rearrangement links TRBV9 to TRBJ2-1; TRBD2 aligns across 12 bases. CDR3 length equals 16 residues. J lost 7 bases, V lost 2 bases, and 7 bases had no gene match. The germline V gene has CDR1 SGDLS and CDR2 YYNGEE. CDR3 loop: CASSVLAGGPRNEQFF. The CDR3 DNA reads TGTGCCAGCAGCGTTCTAGCGGGAGGGCCCAGGAATGAGCAGTTCTTC. The variable domain in full, completed from reference TRBV9 and TRBJ2-1, reads DSGVTQTPKHLITATGQRVTLRCSPRSGDLSVYWYQQSLDQGLQFLIQYYNGEERAKGNILERFSAQQFPDLHSELNLSSLELGDSALYFCASSVLAGGPRNEQFFGPGTRLTVL.

The V call is TRBV7-2, the J call TRBJ2-3; no clear D gene. The V and J ends lost 5 bases and 4 bases respectively, with 10 bases between them. This CDR3 comprises 13 residues. Looked up from germline, CDR1 is SGHTA and CDR2 is FQGNSA. The CDR3 DNA is TGTGCCAGCAGCCCACGACGGGCAGATACGCAGTATTTT. Translating gives CASSPRRADTQYF.

This chain joins TRBV28 and TRBJ2-6; perhaps TRBD1 as D (5 bases). The germline V and J ends were trimmed by 3 bases and 2 bases, with 14 bases remaining between them. CDR3 length: 17 amino acids. CDR1 and CDR2 (germline): MDHEN, SYDVKM. In nucleotides, the CDR3 is TGTGCCAGCAGTTTTCTCCCCCCCAGGGCTGGGGCCAACGTCCTGACTTTC. This translates into CASSFLPPRAGANVLTF.

The chain couples TRBV18 to TRBJ2-7, with TRBD2 matching 7 bases. Looked up from germline, CDR1 is KGHSH and CDR2 is LQKENI. The ends lost 2 bases at V and 11 bases at J; junction bases unmatched: 15. The CDR3 has 15 residues. CDR3 residues: CASSPSREMVKEEYF. CDR3 in DNA: TGTGCCAGCTCACCATCGCGGGAGATGGTGAAGGAAGAGTACTTC.

The chain employs TRBV27 and TRBJ2-5; D possibly corresponds to TRBD1 (6 bases). The CDR3 has 15 amino acids. The V gene's germline CDR1 is MNHEY and CDR2 SMNVEV (reference sequence). Trimming took off 2 bases at V and 1 base at J, with 11 bases between the two ends. The CDR3 bases are TGTGCCAGCAGTTTAACCCGACAGGCCCAAGAGACCCAGTACTTC. It translates to CASSLTRQAQETQYF.

The rearrangement links TRBV5-1 to TRBJ2-2, with 7 bases lining up with TRBD1. Germline values: CDR1 SGHRS, CDR2 YFSETQ. This CDR3 region has 16 residues. V lost 7 bases and J lost 5; bases outside the gene matches: 14. In nucleotides, the CDR3 is TGCGCCAGCGTTCAACAGGGGAGTTTCGGGACCGGGGAGCTGTTTTTT. Encoded protein: CASVQQGSFGTGELFF.

The chain joins TRBV29-1 to TRBJ1-2; 11 positions agree with TRBD1. Germline V lookup: CDR1 SQVTM, CDR2 ANQGSEA. V lost 6 bases, J lost 5 bases, and 11 bases stayed unmatched. The CDR3 runs 15 residues. The DNA for the CDR3 is TGCAGCGTCAACCCCTGGACAGGGGGCGGGTATGGCTACACCTTC. Encoded protein: CSVNPWTGGGYGYTF.

The chain couples TRBV11-3 to TRBJ2-7, with 7 bases matching TRBD2. This CDR3 contains 16 residues. From germline, CDR1 is SGHNT and CDR2 YENEEA. V was clipped by 1 base and J by 2 bases; unmatched bases: 8. This CDR3 is CASSLGSAGEAYEQYF. CDR3 bases: TGTGCCAGCAGCTTAGGGTCTGCGGGGGAAGCCTACGAGCAGTACTTC.

The J gene is TRBJ1-5, the V gene TRBV30; the D is unclear. The germline V gene encodes CDR1 GTSNPN and CDR2 SVGIG (reference sequence). CDR3 length equals 13 residues. V was shortened by 1 base and J by 6 bases, with 10 bases between the two germline ends. CDR3 in DNA: TGTGCCTGGAGTGCTAAGGGAAGTCAGCCCCAGCATTTT. The encoded protein is CAWSAKGSQPQHF.

The rearrangement uses TRBV28 and TRBJ2-4; maybe TRBD1 (5 bases). Trimming pared 2 bases from V and 0 bases from J, leaving 11 bases between. The CDR3 loop spans 16 amino acids. Per the germline V gene, CDR1 is MDHEN and CDR2 is SYDVKM. The CDR3 region is CASSLVGPIAKNIQYF. In DNA form, the CDR3 reads TGTGCCAGCAGTTTAGTGGGGCCCATAGCCAAAAACATTCAGTACTTC.

This rearrangement joins TRBV10-3 to TRBJ2-1; 8 bases are a match to TRBD2. Germline CDR1 reads ENHRY; CDR2 reads SYGVKD. After removal of 3 bases from V and 0 bases from J, the junction contained 4 bases not matched to a gene. This CDR3 comprises 16 residues. The DNA for the CDR3 is TGTGCCATCAGTGACAAAGCGGGAGTCTCCTACAATGAGCAGTTCTTC. Encoded protein: CAISDKAGVSYNEQFF.

The rearrangement joins TRBV19 to TRBJ2-3, with 13 bases that match TRBD2. CDR3 length: 18 residues. The junction had 11 bases not matched to a gene; V was cut back by 5 bases and J by 3 bases. In germline, CDR1 is LNHDA, CDR2 SQIVND (reference sequence). CDR3 in DNA: TGTGCCAGTAGTCCCGGGACTAGCGGGATTGGAGGAACAGATACGCAGTATTTT. Translation: CASSPGTSGIGGTDTQYF.

For the CDR3, the DNA is TGTGCCAGCAGCTTTTTAGCGGGCGCGCCCGGGGAGCTGTTTTTT. This gives the protein CASSFLAGAPGELFF. The genes are TRBV7-9 and TRBJ2-2; 7 positions match TRBD2. Unmatched junction bases numbered 7, after V lost 3 bases and J lost 6 bases. The CDR3 is 15 residues long. Germline V CDR1 and CDR2: SEHNR, FQNEAQ (reference sequence). The entire variable domain, with the rest obtained from reference TRBV7-9 and TRBJ2-2, is as follows: DTGVSQNPRHKITKRGQNVTFRCDPISEHNRLYWYRQTLGQGPEFLTYFQNEAQLEKSRLLSDRFSAERPKGSFSTLEIQRTEQGDSAMYLCASSFLAGAPGELFFGEGSRLTVL.